This is a list of T cell receptor beta chains from one sample in a study of T cell repertoires in ileal Crohn's disease. Only in-frame clones appear in the TCRdb table, and some are missing; sequencing was by immunoSEQ multiplex PCR. Among some 16,000 clones listed, 92% were seen once. The sequenced material came from ileal tissue. These receptors were obtained from an adult with Crohn's disease. CDR3s include the opening cysteine and the closing phenylalanine or tryptophan. The order of the fields is J gene, clone size, V gene, D gene, CDR3 protein, CDR3 DNA. A D gene is named only where the DNA matches it firmly. Not all rows give a size; the values are once, few, many and, for expanded clones, a class.

j_call: TRBJ1-6; clone_size: .; v_call: TRBV5-1; d_call: TRBD1; cdr3_aa: CASQGADNSPLHF; cdr3_nt: TGCGCCAGCCAGGGGGCGGATAATTCACCCCTCCACTTT
j_call: TRBJ1-5; clone_size: .; v_call: TRBV27; d_call: .; cdr3_aa: CASSPDGQPSNQPQHF; cdr3_nt: TGTGCCAGCAGTCCAGACGGACAGCCTTCCAATCAGCCCCAGCATTTT
j_call: TRBJ2-2; clone_size: .; v_call: TRBV7-3; d_call: TRBD2; cdr3_aa: CASSPSGGALNTGELFF; cdr3_nt: TGTGCCAGCAGCCCCTCCGGGGGGGCCTTGAACACCGGGGAGCTGTTTTTT
j_call: TRBJ2-3; clone_size: .; v_call: TRBV7-6; d_call: TRBD2; cdr3_aa: CASSSSRASGPADTQYF; cdr3_nt: TGTGCCAGCAGCTCCTCCCGGGCTAGCGGTCCGGCAGATACGCAGTATTTT
j_call: TRBJ1-2; clone_size: .; v_call: TRBV5-6; d_call: TRBD1; cdr3_aa: CASSLGWTGESGYTF; cdr3_nt: TGTGCCAGCAGCTTGGGTTGGACAGGGGAAAGTGGCTACACCTTC
j_call: TRBJ1-2; clone_size: .; v_call: TRBV28; d_call: .; cdr3_aa: CASSSRDAAYGYTF; cdr3_nt: TGTGCCAGCAGTTCCCGGGACGCAGCTTACGGCTACACCTTC
j_call: TRBJ1-1; clone_size: .; v_call: TRBV5-1; d_call: .; cdr3_aa: CASSRPPTTNHTEAFF; cdr3_nt: TGCGCCAGCAGCAGGCCGCCGACGACAAACCACACTGAAGCTTTCTTT
j_call: TRBJ1-1; clone_size: .; v_call: TRBV19; d_call: .; cdr3_aa: CASSPFQGFPEAFF; cdr3_nt: TGTGCCAGTAGTCCATTCCAGGGTTTCCCTGAAGCTTTCTTT
j_call: TRBJ2-6; clone_size: .; v_call: TRBV14; d_call: TRBD1; cdr3_aa: CASSHRTGKGANVLTF; cdr3_nt: TGTGCCAGCAGCCATAGGACAGGCAAAGGGGCCAACGTCCTGACTTTC
j_call: TRBJ2-3; clone_size: once; v_call: TRBV6-5; d_call: TRBD2; cdr3_aa: CASSQTSGTQYF; cdr3_nt: TGTGCCAGCAGTCAGACTAGCGGGACGCAGTATTTT
j_call: TRBJ2-3; clone_size: .; v_call: TRBV30; d_call: .; cdr3_aa: CAFERVDTQYF; cdr3_nt: TGTGCCTTCGAGAGGGTAGATACGCAGTATTTT
j_call: TRBJ1-2; clone_size: .; v_call: TRBV30; d_call: .; cdr3_aa: CAWFTNYGYTF; cdr3_nt: TGTGCCTGGTTCACTAACTATGGCTACACCTTC
j_call: TRBJ2-1; clone_size: .; v_call: TRBV29-1; d_call: TRBD2; cdr3_aa: CSVEGLANEQFF; cdr3_nt: TGCAGCGTTGAAGGACTAGCGAATGAGCAGTTCTTC
j_call: TRBJ1-2; clone_size: .; v_call: TRBV25-1; d_call: .; cdr3_aa: CASSEYGEAGYTF; cdr3_nt: TGTGCCAGCAGTGAATATGGAGAAGCTGGCTACACCTTC
j_call: TRBJ1-2; clone_size: .; v_call: TRBV5-4; d_call: .; cdr3_aa: CALGGLPNYGYTF; cdr3_nt: TGTGCTTTGGGGGGGCTCCCTAACTATGGCTACACCTTC
j_call: TRBJ2-1; clone_size: .; v_call: TRBV11-2; d_call: .; cdr3_aa: CASSLAPYNEQFF; cdr3_nt: TGTGCCAGCAGCTTAGCCCCCTACAATGAGCAGTTCTTC
j_call: TRBJ1-6; clone_size: .; v_call: TRBV6-5; d_call: .; cdr3_aa: CASSPVGAFLHF; cdr3_nt: TGTGCCAGCAGCCCCGTTGGGGCTTTCCTCCACTTT
j_call: TRBJ1-2; clone_size: once; v_call: TRBV6-5; d_call: .; cdr3_aa: CASQDSGGYYGYTF; cdr3_nt: TGTGCCAGCCAAGATTCCGGGGGATACTATGGCTACACCTTC
j_call: TRBJ1-2; clone_size: .; v_call: TRBV6-1; d_call: .; cdr3_aa: CASSEALDRGYTF; cdr3_nt: TGTGCCAGCAGTGAAGCGTTAGACCGGGGCTACACCTTC
j_call: TRBJ1-2; clone_size: .; v_call: TRBV5-1; d_call: .; cdr3_aa: CASSSGQPNYGYTF; cdr3_nt: TGCGCCAGCAGCTCGGGACAACCTAACTATGGCTACACCTTC
j_call: TRBJ2-1; clone_size: .; v_call: TRBV13; d_call: .; cdr3_aa: CASSPRANNEQFF; cdr3_nt: TGTGCCAGCAGCCCCCGTGCGAACAATGAGCAGTTCTTC
j_call: TRBJ1-2; clone_size: once; v_call: TRBV19; d_call: .; cdr3_aa: CASKVVGVEGYTF; cdr3_nt: TGTGCCAGTAAGGTTGTTGGGGTCGAGGGCTACACCTTC
j_call: TRBJ1-1; clone_size: .; v_call: TRBV5-1; d_call: .; cdr3_aa: CASSYAGKNTEAFF; cdr3_nt: TGCGCCAGCAGCTACGCGGGGAAGAACACTGAAGCTTTCTTT
j_call: TRBJ2-5; clone_size: .; v_call: TRBV10-3; d_call: .; cdr3_aa: CAISERGVGGLDRETQYF; cdr3_nt: TGTGCCATCAGTGAAAGGGGGGTCGGGGGGCTGGATCGAGAGACCCAGTACTTC
j_call: TRBJ2-1; clone_size: .; v_call: TRBV4-3; d_call: TRBD1; cdr3_aa: CASSQERQGAFNEQFF; cdr3_nt: TGCGCCAGCAGCCAAGAACGGCAGGGGGCATTTAATGAGCAGTTCTTC
j_call: TRBJ1-2; clone_size: .; v_call: TRBV6-5; d_call: .; cdr3_aa: CASRERRGHGYTF; cdr3_nt: TGTGCCAGCAGAGAACGACGGGGACACGGCTACACCTTC
j_call: TRBJ1-1; clone_size: once; v_call: TRBV30; d_call: .; cdr3_aa: CALYAGGLNTEAFF; cdr3_nt: TGTGCCCTTTATGCCGGGGGCTTGAACACTGAAGCTTTCTTT
j_call: TRBJ2-2; clone_size: .; v_call: TRBV5-1; d_call: .; cdr3_aa: CASSLKDPYTGELFF; cdr3_nt: TGCGCCAGCAGCTTGAAGGATCCCTACACCGGGGAGCTGTTTTTT
j_call: TRBJ2-7; clone_size: .; v_call: TRBV7-9; d_call: TRBD1; cdr3_aa: CASSSGQGPSYEQYF; cdr3_nt: TGTGCCAGCAGCTCGGGACAGGGGCCCTCCTACGAGCAGTACTTC
j_call: TRBJ1-5; clone_size: few; v_call: TRBV10-1; d_call: .; cdr3_aa: CASSESGIGSGHINQPQHF; cdr3_nt: TGCGCCAGCAGTGAGTCTGGGATCGGTTCCGGACATATCAATCAGCCCCAGCATTTT
j_call: TRBJ2-7; clone_size: .; v_call: TRBV9; d_call: .; cdr3_aa: CASSVEGGPAYEQYF; cdr3_nt: TGTGCCAGCAGCGTAGAAGGAGGGCCTGCCTACGAGCAGTACTTC
j_call: TRBJ1-1; clone_size: few; v_call: TRBV5-1; d_call: .; cdr3_aa: CASSLGGQNTEAFF; cdr3_nt: TGCGCCAGCAGCTTGGGGGGACAGAACACTGAAGCTTTCTTT
j_call: TRBJ1-2; clone_size: .; v_call: TRBV9; d_call: .; cdr3_aa: CASTPFGSNYGYTF; cdr3_nt: TGTGCCAGCACCCCCTTTGGAAGCAACTATGGCTACACCTTC
j_call: TRBJ1-6; clone_size: .; v_call: TRBV5-8; d_call: TRBD1; cdr3_aa: CASSRDRGNSPLHF; cdr3_nt: TGTGCCAGCAGTAGGGACAGGGGAAATTCACCCCTCCACTTT
j_call: TRBJ2-3; clone_size: .; v_call: TRBV12-5; d_call: .; cdr3_aa: CASGLGTGSATDTQYF; cdr3_nt: TGTGCTAGTGGTTTGGGGACTGGGAGTGCCACAGATACGCAGTATTTT
j_call: TRBJ2-2; clone_size: .; v_call: TRBV2; d_call: .; cdr3_aa: CASRPIGTGELFF; cdr3_nt: TGTGCCAGCAGACCAATTGGGACCGGGGAGCTGTTTTTT
j_call: TRBJ2-7; clone_size: .; v_call: TRBV4-2; d_call: .; cdr3_aa: CASSQESAYEQYF; cdr3_nt: TGTGCCAGCAGCCAAGAGTCAGCCTACGAGCAGTACTTC
j_call: TRBJ2-7; clone_size: .; v_call: TRBV18; d_call: TRBD1; cdr3_aa: CASSSRQGALREQYF; cdr3_nt: TGTGCCAGCTCATCCAGACAGGGGGCTCTTCGCGAGCAGTACTTC
j_call: TRBJ1-1; clone_size: .; v_call: TRBV9; d_call: TRBD1; cdr3_aa: CASSGTQGTEAFF; cdr3_nt: TGTGCCAGCAGCGGAACACAGGGGACTGAAGCTTTCTTT